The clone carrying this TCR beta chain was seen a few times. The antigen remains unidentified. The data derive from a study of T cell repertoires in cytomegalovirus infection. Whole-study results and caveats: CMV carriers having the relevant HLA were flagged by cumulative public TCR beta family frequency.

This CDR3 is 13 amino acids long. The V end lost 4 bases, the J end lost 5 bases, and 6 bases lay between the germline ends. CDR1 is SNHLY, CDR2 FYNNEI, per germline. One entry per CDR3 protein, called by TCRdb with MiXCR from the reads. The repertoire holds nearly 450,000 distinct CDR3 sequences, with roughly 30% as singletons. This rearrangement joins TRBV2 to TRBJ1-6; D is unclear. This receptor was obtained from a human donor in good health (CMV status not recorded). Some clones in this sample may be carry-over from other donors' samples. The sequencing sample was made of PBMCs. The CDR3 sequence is CASSGNDNSPLHF. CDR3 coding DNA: TGTGCCAGCAGTGGTAACGATAATTCACCCCTCCACTTT. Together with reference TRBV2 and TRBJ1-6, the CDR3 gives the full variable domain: EPEVTQTPSHQVTQMGQEVILRCVPISNHLYFYWYRQILGQKVEFLVSFYNNEISEKSEIFDDQFSVERPDGSNFTLKIRSTKLEDSAMYFCASSGNDNSPLHFGNGTRLTVT.